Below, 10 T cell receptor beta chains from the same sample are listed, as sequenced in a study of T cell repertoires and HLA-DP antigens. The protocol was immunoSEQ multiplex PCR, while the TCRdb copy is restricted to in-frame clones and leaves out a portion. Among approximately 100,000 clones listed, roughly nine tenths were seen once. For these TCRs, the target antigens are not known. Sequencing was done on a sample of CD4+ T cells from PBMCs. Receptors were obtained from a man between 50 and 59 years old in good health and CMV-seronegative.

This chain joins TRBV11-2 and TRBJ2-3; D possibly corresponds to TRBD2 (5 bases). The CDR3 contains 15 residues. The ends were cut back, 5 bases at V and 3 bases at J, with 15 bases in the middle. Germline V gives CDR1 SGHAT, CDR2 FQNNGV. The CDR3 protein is CASSPRTPGTDTQYF. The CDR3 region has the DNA TGTGCCAGCAGCCCCCGGACCCCGGGGACAGATACGCAGTATTTT.

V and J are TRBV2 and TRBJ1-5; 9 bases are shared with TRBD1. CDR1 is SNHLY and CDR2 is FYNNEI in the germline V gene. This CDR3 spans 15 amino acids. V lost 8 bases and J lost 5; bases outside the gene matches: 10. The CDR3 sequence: CASGSTGGVDQPQHF. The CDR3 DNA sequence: TGTGCCAGCGGTTCCACAGGGGGCGTCGATCAGCCCCAGCATTTT.

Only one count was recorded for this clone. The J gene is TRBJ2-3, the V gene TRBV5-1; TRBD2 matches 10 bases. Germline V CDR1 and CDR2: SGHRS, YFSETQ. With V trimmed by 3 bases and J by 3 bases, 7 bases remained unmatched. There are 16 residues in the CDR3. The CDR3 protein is CASSSKRGGQTDTQYF. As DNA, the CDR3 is TGCGCCAGCAGCTCAAAGCGGGGGGGTCAGACAGATACGCAGTATTTT. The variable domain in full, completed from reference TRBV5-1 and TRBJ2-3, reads KAGVTQTPRYLIKTRGQQVTLSCSPISGHRSVSWYQQTPGQGLQFLFEYFSETQRNKGNFPGRFSGRQFSNSRSEMNVSTLELGDSALYLCASSSKRGGQTDTQYFGPGTRLTVL.

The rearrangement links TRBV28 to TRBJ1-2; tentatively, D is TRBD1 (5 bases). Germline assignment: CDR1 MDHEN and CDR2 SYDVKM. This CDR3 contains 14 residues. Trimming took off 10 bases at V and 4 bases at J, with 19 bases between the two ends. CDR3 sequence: CATLDLRDSYGYTF. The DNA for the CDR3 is TGTGCCACCTTAGACCTCAGGGACTCCTATGGCTACACCTTC.

The CDR3 here is CSAHSTGGTNEKLFF. The CDR3 DNA reads TGCAGCGCCCATTCGACTGGGGGCACCAATGAAAAACTGTTTTTT. The genes are TRBV29-1 and TRBJ1-4; TRBD1 might be the D (6 bases). The CDR3 sequence is 15 residues long. The V end was cut by 7 bases, the J end by 5 bases, with 20 bases between. Germline CDR1 reads SQVTM; CDR2 reads ANQGSEA.

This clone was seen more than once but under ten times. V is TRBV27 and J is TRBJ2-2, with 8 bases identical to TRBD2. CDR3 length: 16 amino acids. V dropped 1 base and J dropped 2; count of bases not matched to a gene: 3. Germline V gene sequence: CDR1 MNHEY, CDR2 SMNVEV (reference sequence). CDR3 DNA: TGTGCCAGCAGTTTATGGGGGACTAGAAACACCGGGGAGCTGTTTTTT. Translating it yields CASSLWGTRNTGELFF.

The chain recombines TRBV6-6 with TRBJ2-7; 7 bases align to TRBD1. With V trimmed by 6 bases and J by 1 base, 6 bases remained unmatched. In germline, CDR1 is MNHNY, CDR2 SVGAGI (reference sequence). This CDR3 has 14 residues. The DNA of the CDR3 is TGTGCCAGCAGAGGGGACAGAGCTTCCTACGAGCAGTACTTC. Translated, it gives CASRGDRASYEQYF.

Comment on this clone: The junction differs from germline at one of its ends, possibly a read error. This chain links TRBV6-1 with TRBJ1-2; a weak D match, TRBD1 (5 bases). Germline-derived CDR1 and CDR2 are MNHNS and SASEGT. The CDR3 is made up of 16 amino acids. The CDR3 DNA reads TGTGCCAGCAGCGAAGTGGTGGGGCGGTTGGGCTATGGCTACACCTTC. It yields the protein CASSEVVGRLGYGYTF.

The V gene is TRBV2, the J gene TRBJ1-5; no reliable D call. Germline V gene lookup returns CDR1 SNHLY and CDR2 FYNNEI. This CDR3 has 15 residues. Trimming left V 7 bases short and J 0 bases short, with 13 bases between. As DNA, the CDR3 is TGTGCCAGCACCCCTGACGGGAATAGCAATCAGCCCCAGCATTTT. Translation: CASTPDGNSNQPQHF. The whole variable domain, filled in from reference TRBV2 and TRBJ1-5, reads EPEVTQTPSHQVTQMGQEVILRCVPISNHLYFYWYRQILGQKVEFLVSFYNNEISEKSEIFDDQFSVERPDGSNFTLKIRSTKLEDSAMYFCASTPDGNSNQPQHFGDGTRLSIL.

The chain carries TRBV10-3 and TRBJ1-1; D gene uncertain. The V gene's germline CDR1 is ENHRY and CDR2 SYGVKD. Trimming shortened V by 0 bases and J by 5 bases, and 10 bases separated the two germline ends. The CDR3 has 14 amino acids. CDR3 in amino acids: CAISESTDSTEAFF. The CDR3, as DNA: TGTGCCATCAGTGAGTCTACAGATTCGACTGAAGCTTTCTTT.